The T cell receptor (beta chain) described here comes from a study of graft-versus-host responses after intestinal transplantation. Produced via immunoSEQ multiplex PCR; TCRdb's table is partial and in-frame only. Of tens of thousands of clones listed, roughly 80% are singletons. V lost 3 bases and J 5 bases, leaving 15 bases between the germline ends. The CDR3 runs to 15 residues. Germline loops: CDR1 LNHDA, CDR2 SQIVND (reference sequence). Worth noting for this clone: The antigen remains unidentified.

The chain links TRBV19 to TRBJ2-3; no clear D gene. This specimen consisted of unstimulated CD4+ T cells sorted from spleen or lymph node cells, obtained before intestinal transplant. This sequence originates from a human donor who received an intestinal transplant. CDR3 sequence reads: CASSMVVLAGDTQYF. The DNA of the CDR3 is TGTGCCAGTAGTATGGTGGTCTTAGCAGGAGATACGCAGTATTTT.